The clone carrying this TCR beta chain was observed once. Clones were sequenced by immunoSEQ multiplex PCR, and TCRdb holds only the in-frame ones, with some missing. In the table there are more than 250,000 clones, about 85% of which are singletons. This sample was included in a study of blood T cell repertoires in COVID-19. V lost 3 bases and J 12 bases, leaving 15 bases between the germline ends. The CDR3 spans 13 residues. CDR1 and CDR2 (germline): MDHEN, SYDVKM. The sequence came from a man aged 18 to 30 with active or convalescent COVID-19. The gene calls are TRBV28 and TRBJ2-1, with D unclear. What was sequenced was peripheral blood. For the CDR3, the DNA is TGTGCCAGCAGTTTGAGTACTAAAGTGGGGCAGTTCTTC. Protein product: CASSLSTKVGQFF.